The 10 T cell receptor beta chains below all came from one sample that was sequenced in a study of CD8 T cells in Susac syndrome. An amount of RNA that ranged from roughly 0.5 to 1 ug was reverse transcribed with random hexamers. TCRdb re-analysed the immunoSEQ multiplex PCR reads in MiXCR, keeping a single row per CDR3 protein. The sample carries some 120,000 distinct CDR3 sequences, 91% recorded once. The specimen sequenced was CD8+ T cells from PBMCs. These receptors came from a human donor with multiple sclerosis.

The chain carries TRBV19 and TRBJ2-1; 7 bases agree with TRBD2. Germline V lookup: CDR1 LNHDA, CDR2 SQIVND (reference sequence). The CDR3 extends over 14 amino acids. Germline trimming cut 1 base from V and 7 bases from J; bases unmatched to any gene: 4. The CDR3 nucleotides read TGTGCCAGTAGTATAGGGTTAGCGGGTAATGAGCAGTTCTTC. Translating it yields CASSIGLAGNEQFF.

The chain carries TRBV4-1 and TRBJ2-2; D is ambiguous. Trimming stripped 1 base from V and 0 bases from J, with 3 bases between. The CDR3 is 14 amino acids. Germline values: CDR1 MGHRA, CDR2 YSYEKL. The CDR3 DNA sequence: TGCGCCAGCAGCCAAGGGTCGAACACCGGGGAGCTGTTTTTT. It translates to CASSQGSNTGELFF.

The V call is TRBV5-6, the J call TRBJ1-2; D is unclear. The CDR3 runs to 12 residues. The V end was cut by 4 bases, the J end by 6 bases, with 10 bases between. Germline V gene data show CDR1 as SGHDT and CDR2 as YYEEEE. For the CDR3, the DNA is TGTGCCAGCAGCGTAATTCGGGATGGCTACACCTTC. Its protein product is CASSVIRDGYTF.

The chain carries TRBV6-5 and TRBJ2-1; TRBD1 matches 7 bases. The germline gives CDR1 MNHEY, CDR2 SVGAGI. The junction had 8 bases not matched to a gene; V was cut back by 5 bases and J by 4 bases. The CDR3 length is 15 residues. The CDR3 spells CASSQRQGRYNEQFF. The DNA for the CDR3 is TGTGCCAGCAGTCAGCGACAGGGTCGGTACAATGAGCAGTTCTTC.

The genes are TRBV11-3 and TRBJ2-3, with TRBD2 identical over 8 bases. The CDR3 runs to 16 residues. With V trimmed by 2 bases and J by 2 bases, 6 bases remained unmatched. Germline CDR1 reads SGHNT; CDR2 reads YENEEA. The CDR3 is CASSLRVAGLTDTQYF. CDR3 DNA: TGTGCCAGCAGCTTAAGGGTAGCGGGGCTCACAGATACGCAGTATTTT.

The rearrangement links TRBV6-5 to TRBJ1-3; D might be TRBD1 (5 bases). The CDR3 extends over 15 amino acids. V was cut by 4 bases and J by 3 bases, with 13 bases left in between. Germline CDR1 reads MNHEY; CDR2 reads SVGAGI. CDR3 coding DNA: TGTGCCAGCAGTTCCTTCGGGGCTTTTGGAAACACCATATATTTT. This encodes CASSSFGAFGNTIYF.

The V gene is TRBV20-1, the J gene TRBJ2-1; D unclear. CDR1 and CDR2 from the germline V gene are DFQATT and SNEGSKA (reference sequence). This CDR3 has 14 amino acids. V gave up 0 bases and J gave up 7 bases, with 13 bases separating them. The CDR3 region is CSARDLRLGNEQFF. The DNA of the CDR3 is TGCAGTGCTAGAGATCTCCGTCTTGGTAATGAGCAGTTCTTC.

The rearrangement joins TRBV6-5 to TRBJ1-2, with D uncertain. The germline V and J ends were trimmed by 2 bases and 8 bases, with 12 bases remaining between them. Germline lookup yields CDR1 MNHEY and CDR2 SVGAGI. This CDR3 contains 13 residues. CDR3 coding DNA: TGTGCCAGCAGTTACCCCGGGTCCATGGGCTACACCTTC. Residues: CASSYPGSMGYTF.

The chain uses TRBV7-3 and TRBJ2-3, with D unresolved. CDR1 is SGHTA and CDR2 is FQGTGA in the germline V gene. CDR3 length equals 15 residues. Deletions cut 2 bases from V and 6 bases from J, with 15 bases between. CDR3: CASSLGYGVPDTQYF. CDR3 DNA: TGTGCCAGCAGCTTAGGGTATGGGGTACCGGATACGCAGTATTTT.

The chain recombines TRBV6-5 with TRBJ1-2, with D perhaps TRBD1 (6 bases). This CDR3 region has 13 residues. CDR1 and CDR2 (germline): MNHEY, SVGAGI. With 2 bases removed from V and 8 bases from J, the gap between germline ends came to 12 bases. This CDR3 reads CASSYAGATGYTF. The CDR3 DNA reads as TGTGCCAGCAGTTACGCAGGGGCCACCGGCTACACCTTC.